Following are 18 T cell receptor beta chains from one sample sequenced in a study of beta chain features in type 1 diabetes. The sequenced template was cDNA made from the entire isolated RNA. Measured with immunoSEQ multiplex PCR; TCRdb has only the in-frame clones, and not every one. Here the sample spans hundreds of thousands of clones, around a sixth being singletons. Sequences were obtained from naive CD4+ T cells from blood. The receptors were sampled from a woman younger than 35 in good health.

The sample holds a few counts of this clone. V is TRBV21-1 and J is TRBJ1-5; the table gives TRBD1 as D, unverified against the DNA. TRBV21-1 is a pseudogene segment. The CDR3 totals 19 residues. The chain's CDR3 is CASSKKSCRASAFFQPQHF. Written as DNA, the CDR3 is TGTGCCAGCAGCAAGAAGAGTTGCAGGGCGTCCGCTTTTTTTCAGCCCCAGCATTTT.

The chain joins TRBV4-3 to TRBJ2-5; D is unclear. The germline gives CDR1 LGHNA, CDR2 YSLEER. The germline V and J ends were trimmed by 1 base and 5 bases, with 17 bases remaining between them. The CDR3 is 16 amino acids. The CDR3 region is CASSQAAYSGRETQYF. As DNA, the CDR3 is TGCGCCAGCAGCCAAGCGGCTTATAGTGGGCGGGAGACCCAGTACTTC.

This chain uses TRBV11-1 with TRBJ1-4; no firm D call. The CDR3 is 14 amino acids. V lost 5 bases to trimming and J lost 5 bases, with 12 bases between them. The germline gives CDR1 SGHAT, CDR2 FQDESV (reference sequence). The CDR3 reads CASSDHRGNEKLFF. Written as DNA, the CDR3 is TGTGCCAGCAGCGATCATAGAGGAAATGAAAAACTGTTTTTT.

The V call is TRBV7-9, the J call TRBJ1-2, with unresolved D. The germline V gene encodes CDR1 SEHNR and CDR2 FQNEAQ (reference sequence). Trimming took 5 bases from V and 7 from J, leaving 11 bases between them. The CDR3 is 12 amino acids. Here the CDR3 DNA reads TGTGCCAGCAGCCACGGTCCGTCTGGCTACACCTTC. As protein: CASSHGPSGYTF.

The CDR3 spells CASSLGTGGFRQPQHF. CDR3 bases: TGCGCCAGCAGCTTGGGGACAGGGGGGTTTCGACAGCCCCAGCATTTT. The chain has TRBV5-1 and TRBJ1-5, with TRBD1 matching 10 bases. The V and J ends lost 0 bases and 7 bases, in that order; junction bases with no gene match: 7. Germline CDR1 and CDR2: SGHRS and YFSETQ. The CDR3 runs 16 residues.

This clone has only a few counts. The rearrangement links TRBV7-9 to TRBJ2-7; the D is unclear. This CDR3 has 13 residues. Germline CDR1 is SEHNR and CDR2 is FQNEAQ (reference sequence). V was pared by 1 base and J by 5 bases, with 9 bases between. In nucleotides, the CDR3 is TGTGCCAGCAGCTTAGGAAGCTACGACGAGCAGTACTTC. This translates into CASSLGSYDEQYF. The complete variable domain, with remaining parts taken from reference TRBV7-9 and TRBJ2-7, reads DTGVSQNPRHKITKRGQNVTFRCDPISEHNRLYWYRQTLGQGPEFLTYFQNEAQLEKSRLLSDRFSAERPKGSFSTLEIQRTEQGDSAMYLCASSLGSYDEQYFGPGTRLTVT.

This clone has a handful of counts. This chain joins TRBV19 and TRBJ2-1, with 8 bases that match TRBD1. The CDR3 runs 14 residues. The ends lost 3 bases at V and 7 bases at J; junction bases unmatched: 5. Germline CDR1 LNHDA, CDR2 SQIVND (reference sequence). The CDR3 spells CASSIAGGLNEQFF. CDR3 sequence (DNA): TGTGCCAGTAGTATCGCAGGGGGCCTGAATGAGCAGTTCTTC.

The chain combines TRBV14 with TRBJ2-3; D unresolved. V was clipped by 8 bases and J by 9 bases, with 12 bases between them. Per the germline V gene, CDR1 is SGHDN and CDR2 is FVKESK. This CDR3 region has 11 residues. CDR3 sequence reads: CASGTPSTQYF. In nucleotides, the CDR3 is TGTGCCAGCGGCACGCCCTCAACGCAGTATTTT.

This clone was counted only a few times. This CDR3 reads CASHLLGFDEKLFF. As DNA, the CDR3 is TGTGCCAGCCATCTTTTGGGTTTCGATGAAAAACTGTTTTTT. The V and J genes are TRBV19 and TRBJ1-4, with no clear D. V was shortened by 9 bases and J by 6 bases, with 17 bases between the two germline ends. Looked up from germline, CDR1 is LNHDA and CDR2 is SQIVND (reference sequence). This CDR3 contains 14 residues.

The rearrangement links TRBV4-1 to TRBJ2-1; TRBD2 matches 14 bases. Trimming removed 3 bases from V and 9 bases from J; junction bases left unmatched: 7. Looked up from germline, CDR1 is MGHRA and CDR2 is YSYEKL. The CDR3 is 16 amino acids. The CDR3 DNA is TGCGCCAGCAGCCACCCGGGACTAGCGGGAGTGAGTGAGCAGTTCTTC. Its translation: CASSHPGLAGVSEQFF.

This clone was picked up a small number of times. The V gene is TRBV27, the J gene TRBJ1-2; the match to TRBD1 covers 9 bases. The ends lost 5 bases at V and 6 bases at J; junction bases unmatched: 10. CDR1 and CDR2 (germline): MNHEY, SMNVEV (reference sequence). The CDR3 runs to 15 residues. The CDR3 DNA follows: TGTGCCAGCAGTGCAACAGGGGGCGCAATGGATGGCTACACCTTC. This sequence encodes CASSATGGAMDGYTF.

The V call is TRBV7-2, the J call TRBJ2-7; TRBD2 agrees at 7 bases. Germline V lookup: CDR1 SGHTA, CDR2 FQGNSA. This CDR3 is built from 16 residues. V shed 4 bases and J 2 bases; nucleotides not matched to a gene: 11. This CDR3 is CASSSSGSSGTYEQYF. The CDR3 DNA reads TGTGCCAGCAGCTCTAGCGGCTCTAGCGGAACCTACGAGCAGTACTTC.

The chain combines TRBV6-5 with TRBJ1-2; a weak D match, TRBD1 (5 bases). Germline V gives CDR1 MNHEY, CDR2 SVGAGI. The CDR3 has 16 residues. V was shortened by 2 bases and J by 4 bases, with 17 bases between the two germline ends. The CDR3: CASSYGVQGYRYGYTF. In DNA form, the CDR3 reads TGTGCCAGCAGTTACGGCGTCCAGGGCTATCGCTATGGCTACACCTTC.

This sequence joins TRBV27 and TRBJ2-3; 8 bases match TRBD1. The CDR3 contains 16 residues. Germline V lookup: CDR1 MNHEY, CDR2 SMNVEV (reference sequence). V dropped 5 bases and J dropped 6; count of bases not matched to a gene: 13. CDR3 DNA sequence: TGTGCCAGCAGTCCAACCCGGACAGGGTACGAGGATACGCAGTATTTT. It is translated as CASSPTRTGYEDTQYF.

The chain's CDR3 is CASSLDTSDLGELFF. DNA of the CDR3: TGCGCCAGCAGCTTGGACACTAGCGACCTTGGGGAGCTGTTTTTT. V and J are TRBV5-1 and TRBJ2-2; 7 bases agree with TRBD2. Germline lookup yields CDR1 SGHRS and CDR2 YFSETQ. The CDR3 is made up of 15 amino acids. The V segment lost 0 bases and the J segment 8 bases; nucleotides outside the gene matches: 7.

The V call is TRBV28, the J call TRBJ2-1; D is possibly TRBD1 or TRBD2 (5 bases each). CDR3 length equals 16 residues. Trimming took off 7 bases at V and 8 bases at J, with 24 bases between the two ends. Germline V lookup: CDR1 MDHEN, CDR2 SYDVKM. CDR3 sequence (DNA): TGTGCCAGCACACCGTTTAGGGGCGAGGGTCCCCATGAGCAGTTCTTC. Amino acids: CASTPFRGEGPHEQFF. Drawing the rest from reference TRBV28 and TRBJ2-1, the complete variable domain is DVKVTQSSRYLVKRTGEKVFLECVQDMDHENMFWYRQDPGLGLRLIYFSYDVKMKEKGDIPEGYSVSREKKERFSLILESASTNQTSMYLCASTPFRGEGPHEQFFGPGTRLTVL.

Points on this clone: The junction shows a germline mismatch at one end, possibly a read error. The chain couples TRBV4-1 to TRBJ1-6; D ambiguous. The CDR3 is 16 residues long. Germline V gene data show CDR1 as MGHRA and CDR2 as YSYEKL. CDR3 amino acids: CASSQATSSYNSPLHF. The CDR3 bases are TGTGCCAGCAGCCAAGCTACTAGCTCCTATAATTCACCCCTCCACTTT.

This clone was observed a few times. The CDR3 is CASSSAPGLSQYF. Written as DNA, the CDR3 is TGTGCCAGCAGCTCAGCCCCGGGACTGTCGCAGTATTTT. The chain joins TRBV11-3 to TRBJ2-3; D might be TRBD2 (6 bases). CDR1 SGHNT and CDR2 YENEEA come from the germline V gene. There are 13 residues in the CDR3. V was clipped by 4 bases and J by 10 bases, with 15 bases between them.